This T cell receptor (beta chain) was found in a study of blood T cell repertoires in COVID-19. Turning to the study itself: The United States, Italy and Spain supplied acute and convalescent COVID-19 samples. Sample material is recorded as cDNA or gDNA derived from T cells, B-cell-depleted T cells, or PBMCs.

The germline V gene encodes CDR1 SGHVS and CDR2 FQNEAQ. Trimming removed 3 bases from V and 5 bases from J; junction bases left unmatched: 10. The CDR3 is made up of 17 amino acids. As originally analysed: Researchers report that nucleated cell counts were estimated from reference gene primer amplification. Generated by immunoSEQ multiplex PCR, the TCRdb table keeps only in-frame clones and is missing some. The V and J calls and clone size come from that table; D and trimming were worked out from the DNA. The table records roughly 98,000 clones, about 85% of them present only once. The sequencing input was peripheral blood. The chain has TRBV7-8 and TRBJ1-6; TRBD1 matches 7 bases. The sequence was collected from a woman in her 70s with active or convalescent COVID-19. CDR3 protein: CASSFTGARGNNSPLHF. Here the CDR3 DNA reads TGTGCCAGCAGCTTTACAGGGGCCCGGGGTAATAATTCACCCCTCCACTTT. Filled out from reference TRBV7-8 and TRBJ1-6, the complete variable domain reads GAGVSQSPRYKVAKRGQDVALRCDPISGHVSLFWYQQALGQGPEFLTYFQNEAQLDKSGLPSDRFFAERPEGSVSTLKIQRTQQEDSAVYLCASSFTGARGNNSPLHFGNGTRLTVT.